These T cell receptor beta chains were read from a single sample in a study of graft-versus-host responses after intestinal transplantation. Measured with immunoSEQ multiplex PCR; TCRdb has only the in-frame clones, and not every one. The sample consists of some 14,000 clones, 30% to 40% of them appearing once. Sequences were derived from alloreactive CD8+ T cells from a mixed lymphocyte reaction culture, sampled before intestinal transplant. These receptor sequences come from a human patient who received an intestinal transplant. CDR3s include the opening cysteine and the closing phenylalanine or tryptophan. D genes are given only for firm matches. For some rows the clone size is stated as once, few or many, or as a class when expanded; others skip it.

J gene | D gene | V gene | clone size | CDR3 protein | CDR3 DNA
TRBJ2-2 | NA | TRBV4-1 | NA | CASRDDSLTGELFF | TGCGCCAGCAGGGACGACAGCCTCACCGGGGAGCTGTTTTTT
TRBJ2-1 | TRBD2 | TRBV9 | NA | CASSVGGGFNEQFF | TGTGCCAGCAGCGTAGGGGGGGGATTCAATGAGCAGTTCTTC
TRBJ1-1 | NA | TRBV7-9 | NA | CASSLVQGVTEAFF | TGTGCCAGCAGCTTGGTACAGGGAGTCACTGAAGCTTTCTTT
TRBJ1-1 | TRBD1 | TRBV5-4 | NA | CASSSYGTVAFF | TGTGCCAGCAGCTCCTACGGGACAGTTGCTTTCTTT
TRBJ2-3 | NA | TRBV7-9 | few | CASSFGDTQYF | TGTGCCAGCAGCTTTGGAGATACGCAGTATTTT
TRBJ2-7 | NA | TRBV6-9 | NA | CAIRDGSSYEQYF | TGTGCCATAAGGGACGGCAGCTCCTACGAGCAGTACTTC
TRBJ1-2 | TRBD1 | TRBV5-6 | NA | CASSFWSGQNFPNYGYTF | TGTGCCAGCAGCTTCTGGTCGGGACAGAATTTTCCTAACTATGGCTACACCTTC
TRBJ2-2 | TRBD1 | TRBV19 | NA | CASSPGGPGELFF | TGTGCCAGTAGCCCAGGGGGTCCCGGGGAGCTGTTTTTT
TRBJ2-1 | TRBD1 | TRBV6-6 | NA | CASSYKGQGPYNEQFF | TGTGCCAGCAGTTACAAGGGACAGGGTCCCTACAATGAGCAGTTCTTC
TRBJ1-1 | NA | TRBV5-1 | once | CASSFNGGGTEAFF | TGCGCCAGCAGCTTCAACGGGGGTGGCACTGAAGCTTTCTTT
TRBJ2-3 | TRBD2 | TRBV15 | NA | CATSRAGGGPNFATQYF | TGTGCCACCAGCAGAGCCGGGGGGGGGCCAAATTTCGCTACGCAGTATTTT
TRBJ1-1 | TRBD1 | TRBV5-5 | NA | CASSHQGAAAEAFF | TGTGCCAGCAGCCATCAGGGGGCAGCTGCTGAAGCTTTCTTT
TRBJ2-7 | TRBD2 | TRBV18 | medium-sized | CASSLTTGTRSSYEQYF | TGTGCCAGCTCACTCACTACCGGGACTAGAAGCTCCTACGAGCAGTACTTC
TRBJ1-5 | NA | TRBV5-4 | NA | CASRSWGGNQPQHF | TGTGCCAGCAGATCATGGGGGGGCAATCAGCCCCAGCATTTT
TRBJ2-1 | NA | TRBV25-1 | few | CASSELWGGGVDNEQFF | TGTGCCAGCAGTGAACTGTGGGGAGGGGGCGTCGACAATGAGCAGTTCTTC
TRBJ2-7 | NA | TRBV13 | NA | CASSLVPAYEQYF | TGTGCCAGCAGCTTAGTTCCCGCCTACGAGCAGTACTTC
TRBJ1-1 | NA | TRBV9 | few | CASSVEDLGTEAFF | TGTGCCAGCAGCGTAGAGGACCTCGGGACTGAAGCTTTCTTT
TRBJ1-2 | TRBD1 | TRBV6-5 | medium-sized | CASSTGQYYGYTF | TGTGCCAGCAGTACGGGACAGTACTATGGCTACACCTTC
TRBJ1-1 | NA | TRBV7-9 | NA | CASHKRTGIGMNTEAFF | TGTGCCAGCCATAAACGAACAGGGATAGGGATGAACACTGAAGCTTTCTTT
TRBJ2-2 | TRBD2 | TRBV5-1 | NA | CASRLAGAGELFF | TGCGCCAGCAGATTAGCGGGGGCCGGGGAGCTGTTTTTT
TRBJ2-3 | NA | TRBV9 | NA | CASSPDRALDTQYF | TGTGCCAGCAGCCCAGACCGAGCTCTAGATACGCAGTATTTT
TRBJ2-2 | NA | TRBV6-6 | medium-sized | CASHTGSTGELFF | TGTGCCAGCCATACTGGGAGCACCGGGGAGCTGTTTTTT
TRBJ2-4 | NA | TRBV4-1 | few | CASSQVGGNIQYF | TGCGCCAGCAGCCAAGTGGGGGGAAACATTCAGTACTTC
TRBJ1-5 | TRBD1 | TRBV4-2 | few | CASSQGQGSNQPQHF | TGTGCCAGCAGCCAAGGACAGGGAAGCAATCAGCCCCAGCATTTT
TRBJ1-5 | NA | TRBV7-2 | NA | CASSGSSNQPQHF | TGTGCCAGCAGCGGGAGTAGCAATCAGCCCCAGCATTTT
TRBJ1-1 | NA | TRBV2 | few | CASSEALILAGTDGTEAFF | TGTGCCAGCAGTGAAGCGCTTATTTTAGCAGGTACTGACGGCACTGAAGCTTTCTTT
TRBJ1-1 | NA | TRBV27 | NA | CASRRIPVNTEAFF | TGTGCCAGCCGTAGGATCCCAGTGAACACTGAAGCTTTCTTT
TRBJ2-2 | TRBD1 | TRBV5-6 | NA | CASSLDLSSTGGATGELFF | TGTGCCAGCAGCTTGGACCTCTCCTCCACAGGGGGCGCAACCGGGGAGCTGTTTTTT
TRBJ1-5 | TRBD1 | TRBV9 | NA | CASSVGDSYNQPQHF | TGTGCCAGCAGCGTAGGGGACAGCTACAATCAGCCCCAGCATTTT
TRBJ1-3 | NA | TRBV6-1 | few | CASSLRRFLWDTIYF | TGTGCCAGCAGCTTACGACGGTTTTTGTGGGACACCATATATTTT
TRBJ1-2 | NA | TRBV6-5 | NA | CASMRPGYGYTF | TGTGCCAGCATGCGCCCGGGATATGGCTACACCTTC
TRBJ2-1 | NA | TRBV7-9 | medium-sized | CASRLYNEQFF | TGTGCCAGCAGACTATACAATGAGCAGTTCTTC
TRBJ2-7 | NA | TRBV6-1 | few | CASSPRSSYEQYF | TGTGCCAGCAGCCCAAGGAGCTCCTACGAGCAGTACTTC
TRBJ2-3 | TRBD2 | TRBV4-1 | few | CASSQDILAGFSTDTQYF | TGCGCCAGCAGCCAAGATATTTTAGCGGGGTTCAGTACAGATACGCAGTATTTT
TRBJ2-7 | NA | TRBV6-1 | NA | CAGTSGGMVSYEQYF | TGTGCCGGCACCAGTGGGGGCATGGTCTCCTACGAGCAGTACTTC
TRBJ2-3 | NA | TRBV27 | few | CASSLEDGKTSFKNTQYF | TGTGCCAGCAGTTTAGAGGACGGAAAGACTAGTTTTAAGAATACGCAGTATTTT
TRBJ1-5 | NA | TRBV6-1 | NA | CASSEVGHSQGYQPQHF | TGTGCCAGCAGTGAAGTAGGGCACTCTCAGGGGTATCAGCCCCAGCATTTT
TRBJ1-5 | TRBD1 | TRBV4-1 | few | CASSQDTGGYQPQHF | TGCGCCAGCAGCCAAGACACAGGGGGATATCAGCCCCAGCATTTT
TRBJ1-2 | NA | TRBV6-6 | NA | CASSYLGVRRGHYTF | TGTGCCAGCAGTTACCTTGGGGTTCGTCGGGGACACTACACCTTC
TRBJ2-7 | TRBD1 | TRBV6-6 | NA | CASSYGTDSYEQYF | TGTGCCAGCAGTTACGGGACAGACTCCTACGAGCAGTACTTC
TRBJ2-7 | NA | TRBV6-1 | NA | CASSDWPQWGYEQYF | TGTGCCAGCAGTGATTGGCCCCAATGGGGATACGAGCAGTACTTC
TRBJ1-1 | TRBD1 | TRBV27 | few | CASSSLPAGGMNTEAFF | TGTGCCAGCAGTTCTCTCCCGGCAGGGGGAATGAACACTGAAGCTTTCTTT
TRBJ2-1 | TRBD2 | TRBV7-9 | NA | CASSSRQGLARWDEQFF | TGTGCCAGCAGCTCTAGGCAGGGACTAGCGCGATGGGATGAGCAGTTCTTC
TRBJ1-1 | TRBD1 | TRBV10-2 | medium-sized | CASSELDDRGSEAFF | TGCGCCAGCAGTGAGCTAGACGACAGGGGCTCTGAAGCTTTCTTT
TRBJ2-2 | NA | TRBV7-7 | once | CASSMNQASTGELFF | TGTGCCAGCAGCATGAATCAGGCCTCCACCGGGGAGCTGTTTTTT
TRBJ1-5 | NA | TRBV6-1 | NA | CASSDLPQPQHF | TGTGCCAGCAGTGACCTTCCTCAGCCCCAGCATTTT
TRBJ2-1 | TRBD1 | TRBV9 | NA | CASSIQFGTGGDNEQFF | TGTGCCAGCAGCATTCAATTCGGGACAGGGGGAGACAATGAGCAGTTCTTC
TRBJ1-1 | TRBD1 | TRBV15 | NA | CATSRGGTGVANTEAFF | TGTGCCACCAGCAGAGGGGGGACAGGGGTTGCGAACACTGAAGCTTTCTTT
TRBJ2-7 | NA | TRBV6-6 | few | CASSVGNSYEQYF | TGTGCCAGCAGTGTCGGGAACTCCTACGAGCAGTACTTC
TRBJ1-6 | NA | TRBV4-3 | NA | CASSRSPGSPLHF | TGCGCCAGCAGCCGGAGCCCAGGCTCACCCCTCCACTTT
TRBJ2-2 | TRBD1 | TRBV5-4 | medium-sized | CASSLDLSSTGGATGELFF | TGTGCCAGCAGCTTGGACCTCTCCTCCACAGGGGGCGCAACCGGGGAGCTGTTTTTT